The 16 T cell receptor beta chains reported below all come from one sample, sequenced in a study of blood T cell repertoires in COVID-19. The method was immunoSEQ multiplex PCR; TCRdb's version includes in-frame clones alone and lacks a portion of them. The sample contains about 220,000 clones, about 91% of which appear only once. The sample was PBMCs or T cells enriched from blood (not recorded which). The receptor set was obtained from a woman aged 45-60 years with acute COVID-19.

This clone was counted a few times. The genes are TRBV27 and TRBJ1-2, with TRBD1 matching over 7 bases. J gave up 5 bases and V 4 bases, and 10 bases lay outside the gene matches. The length of the CDR3 is 15 residues. Germline V gives CDR1 MNHEY, CDR2 SMNVEV (reference sequence). The CDR3 loop is CASSYSLGTEYGYTF. The CDR3 DNA sequence: TGTGCCAGCAGTTATAGTCTCGGGACAGAGTATGGCTACACCTTC.

This chain connects TRBV27 to TRBJ2-3; D is perhaps TRBD2 (6 bases). CDR3 length equals 15 residues. Germline CDR1 is MNHEY and CDR2 is SMNVEV (reference sequence). With 6 bases removed from V and 3 bases from J, the gap between germline ends came to 16 bases. In nucleotides, the CDR3 is TGTGCCAGCAGCTGGAACCCTGGGGGGACAGATACGCAGTATTTT. Translating it yields CASSWNPGGTDTQYF.

This chain uses TRBV5-1 with TRBJ1-2, with TRBD1 identical over 8 bases. Per the germline V gene, CDR1 is SGHRS and CDR2 is YFSETQ. CDR3 size: 15 residues. V gave up 5 bases and J gave up 6 bases; unmatched junction bases: 12. CDR3 loop: CASRTVTGGVDGYTF. In DNA form, the CDR3 reads TGCGCCAGCAGGACCGTCACAGGGGGAGTGGATGGCTACACCTTC.

This clone was counted only a few times. J is TRBJ2-7 and V is TRBV5-1; weak D call: TRBD2 (7 bases). The germline V gene encodes CDR1 SGHRS and CDR2 YFSETQ. V lost 2 bases and J lost 2, with 20 bases in between. This CDR3 comprises 17 residues. CDR3 sequence reads: CASSFAGEGEGTYEQYF. The CDR3 DNA sequence: TGCGCCAGCAGCTTCGCGGGAGAGGGGGAGGGGACCTACGAGCAGTACTTC.

The V call is TRBV7-9, the J call TRBJ2-5, with a possible D match to TRBD1 (6 bases). CDR1 and CDR2 (germline): SEHNR, FQNEAQ (reference sequence). The CDR3 runs 14 residues. V was clipped by 5 bases and J by 3 bases, with 13 bases between them. The CDR3 coding sequence is TGTGCCAGCAGCCCACCCCAGGGGAAAGAGACCCAGTACTTC. As protein: CASSPPQGKETQYF.

This chain joins TRBV9 and TRBJ2-7; 11 bases agree with TRBD2. Trimming took 4 bases from V and 4 from J; bases not matched to a gene: 10. The CDR3 consists of 16 residues. Germline CDR1 SGDLS, CDR2 YYNGEE. CDR3 bases: TGTGCCAGCAGCCCTGCCGGGACTAGCGGAAAATACGAGCAGTACTTC. This encodes CASSPAGTSGKYEQYF.

This clone has more than one count but fewer than ten. The chain employs TRBV7-2 and TRBJ2-5, with D possibly matching TRBD1 (7 bases). Germline CDR1 is SGHTA and CDR2 is FQGNSA. The CDR3 contains 17 residues. The V gene lost 5 bases and the J gene lost 3 bases, with 22 bases spanning the gap. The CDR3 spells CASSPGWLGRGEETQYF. The CDR3 nucleotides are TGTGCCAGCAGCCCAGGTTGGCTGGGCAGGGGGGAAGAGACCCAGTACTTC. Looking up the rest from reference TRBV7-2 and TRBJ2-5 gives the full variable domain: GAGVSQSPSNKVTEKGKDVELRCDPISGHTALYWYRQSLGQGLEFLIYFQGNSAPDKSGLPSDRFSAERTGGSVSTLTIQRTQQEDSAVYLCASSPGWLGRGEETQYFGPGTRLLVL.

The chain employs TRBV5-1 and TRBJ1-1, with D tentatively TRBD1 (5 bases). V was pared by 1 base and J by 3 bases, with 7 bases between. The CDR3 loop spans 13 amino acids. Germline CDR1 SGHRS, CDR2 YFSETQ. CDR3 nucleotide sequence: TGCGCCAGCAGCTTGAAGACAGACACTGAAGCTTTCTTT. As protein: CASSLKTDTEAFF.

V and J are TRBV19 and TRBJ2-5; TRBD2 might be the D (7 bases). Germline CDR1 is LNHDA and CDR2 is SQIVND (reference sequence). The ends were cut back, 4 bases at V and 1 base at J, with 22 bases in the middle. This CDR3 has 18 amino acids. In nucleotides, the CDR3 is TGTGCCAGTAGTAGGCGTTGGGGTAGAGGGGGGGTCCAAGAGACCCAGTACTTC. Its translation is CASSRRWGRGGVQETQYF.

The V and J genes are TRBV5-1 and TRBJ2-7, with 7 bases lining up with TRBD2. Germline CDR1 reads SGHRS; CDR2 reads YFSETQ. Unmatched junction bases numbered 7, after V lost 0 bases and J lost 4 bases. This CDR3 comprises 15 residues. This chain's CDR3 is CASSLGRGTEYEQYF. CDR3 sequence (DNA): TGCGCCAGCAGCTTGGGGCGGGGGACGGAATACGAGCAGTACTTC.

The chain is built from TRBV18 and TRBJ1-1, with 8 bases lining up with TRBD1. Germline CDR1 reads KGHSH; CDR2 reads LQKENI. J was trimmed by 3 bases and V by 4 bases; bases with no gene match: 16. This CDR3 is built from 18 residues. CDR3 coding DNA: TGTGCCAGCTCACAACTTCAAAGAGCAGGGGGCGCGGACACTGAAGCTTTCTTT. Its protein product is CASSQLQRAGGADTEAFF. Drawing the rest from reference TRBV18 and TRBJ1-1, the complete variable domain is NAGVMQNPRHLVRRRGQEARLRCSPMKGHSHVYWYRQLPEEGLKFMVYLQKENIIDESGMPKERFSAEFPKEGPSILRIQQVVRGDSAAYFCASSQLQRAGGADTEAFFGQGTRLTVV.

V is TRBV6-5 and J is TRBJ2-3; 9 bases align to TRBD2. This CDR3 is built from 15 residues. V dropped 8 bases and J dropped 0; count of bases not matched to a gene: 6. In germline, CDR1 is MNHEY, CDR2 SVGAGI. The CDR3 reads CASPYSGGSTDTQYF. The CDR3 DNA reads as TGTGCCAGCCCATATAGCGGGGGTAGCACAGATACGCAGTATTTT.

The chain couples TRBV21-1 to TRBJ2-7; the DNA was not compared with TRBD2, the D call given in the table. TRBV21-1 counts as a pseudogene. The CDR3 spans 17 residues. This CDR3 reads CASSKAGGTRVRFEQYF. CDR3 DNA: TGTGCCAGCAGCAAAGCGGGAGGGACAAGAGTACGTTTCGAGCAGTACTTC.

The CDR3 reads CASSGGGGGTMNTEAFF. CDR3 nucleotide sequence: TGTGCCAGCAGCGGAGGAGGGGGAGGGACCATGAACACTGAAGCTTTCTTT. The chain couples TRBV9 to TRBJ1-1; possibly TRBD1 for D (6 bases). CDR3 length: 17 residues. Trimming pared 3 bases from V and 0 bases from J, leaving 18 bases between. Germline assignment: CDR1 SGDLS and CDR2 YYNGEE.

CDR3 in DNA: TGTGCCAGCACCCTGGGGGGGAACATTCAGTACTTC. Protein product: CASTLGGNIQYF. The V call is TRBV27, the J call TRBJ2-4; TRBD2 matches 7 bases. Trimming took 7 bases from V and 7 from J; bases not matched to a gene: 4. Germline V gene sequence: CDR1 MNHEY, CDR2 SMNVEV (reference sequence). The CDR3 length is 12 residues.

The chain recombines TRBV6-5 with TRBJ2-7; 8 nucleotides agree with TRBD1. The CDR3 covers 13 residues. The germline CDR1 and CDR2 sequences are MNHEY and SVGAGI. V gave up 8 bases and J gave up 2 bases; unmatched junction bases: 5. This CDR3 is CASGRTGPYEQYF. In DNA, the CDR3 is TGTGCCAGCGGACGGACAGGGCCCTACGAGCAGTACTTC.